This record concerns one T cell receptor beta chain sequence. The data were taken from a study of blood T cell repertoires in COVID-19. Study-wide context: The United States, Italy and Spain were the sources of the acute and convalescent COVID-19 samples. From T cells, B-cell-depleted T cells, or PBMCs came the material, which was cDNA or gDNA.

CDR3 length equals 11 residues. The germline gives CDR1 DFQATT, CDR2 SNEGSKA (reference sequence). The V gene lost 6 bases and the J gene lost 15 bases, with 18 bases spanning the gap. As originally analysed: Estimation of nucleated cell counts relied on the amplification of reference gene primers. Assay: immunoSEQ multiplex PCR; the TCRdb copy retains only in-frame clones and omits some. V and J calls and clone size are given by that table; D and trimming were obtained from the DNA. Among 100,000 to 150,000 clones listed, 85% were seen once. The V call is TRBV20-1, the J call TRBJ2-1; tentatively, D is TRBD1 (6 bases). Sequenced input: peripheral blood. This clonotype originated in a woman of 80 years or more with acute or convalescent COVID-19. The CDR3 loop is CSARLVGATFF. The DNA of the CDR3 is TGCAGTGCCCGTCTGGTGGGGGCGACGTTCTTC.